This paragraph reports one T cell receptor beta chain. Method: immunoSEQ multiplex PCR; TCRdb's copy keeps in-frame clones and lacks some. In the table there are 100,000 to 150,000 clones, 88% of which are singletons. The data derive from a study of cytomegalovirus exposure and HLA in healthy donors. CDR1 and CDR2 from the germline V gene are WSHSY and SAAADI. The V end was cut by 3 bases, the J end by 6 bases, with 18 bases between. The CDR3 has 16 residues. Sample: PBMCs. The sequence was collected from a young man in good health and CMV-seronegative. V gene TRBV10-2 combines with J gene TRBJ2-1; tentative D call: TRBD2 (6 bases). For the CDR3, the DNA is TGCGCCAGCAGTGATGGGCGGGGAGGCAAGGGCAATGAGCAGTTCTTC. Translated: CASSDGRGGKGNEQFF.